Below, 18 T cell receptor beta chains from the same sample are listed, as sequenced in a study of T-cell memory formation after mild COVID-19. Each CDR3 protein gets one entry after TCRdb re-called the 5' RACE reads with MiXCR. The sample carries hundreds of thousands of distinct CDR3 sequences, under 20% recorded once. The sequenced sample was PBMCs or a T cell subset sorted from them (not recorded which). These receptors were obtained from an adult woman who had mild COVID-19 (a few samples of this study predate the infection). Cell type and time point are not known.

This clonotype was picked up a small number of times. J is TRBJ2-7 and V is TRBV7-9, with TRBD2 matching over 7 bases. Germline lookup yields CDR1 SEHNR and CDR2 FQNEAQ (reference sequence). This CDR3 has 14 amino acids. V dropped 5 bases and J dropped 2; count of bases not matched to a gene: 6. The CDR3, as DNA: TGTGCCAGCAGCACGGGACTACCCCCCTACGAGCAGTACTTC. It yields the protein CASSTGLPPYEQYF.

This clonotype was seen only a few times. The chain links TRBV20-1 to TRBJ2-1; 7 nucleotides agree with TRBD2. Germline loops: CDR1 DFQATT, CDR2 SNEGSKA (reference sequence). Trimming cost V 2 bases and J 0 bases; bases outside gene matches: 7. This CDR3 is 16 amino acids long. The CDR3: CSARYGSGPSYNEQFF. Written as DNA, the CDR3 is TGCAGTGCTAGATATGGTAGCGGGCCCTCCTACAATGAGCAGTTCTTC.

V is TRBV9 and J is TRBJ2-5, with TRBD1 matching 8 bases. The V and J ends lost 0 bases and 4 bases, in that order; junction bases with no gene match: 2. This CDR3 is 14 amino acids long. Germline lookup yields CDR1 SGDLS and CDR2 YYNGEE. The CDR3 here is CASSVAGQGETQYF. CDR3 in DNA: TGTGCCAGCAGCGTAGCCGGACAGGGAGAGACCCAGTACTTC.

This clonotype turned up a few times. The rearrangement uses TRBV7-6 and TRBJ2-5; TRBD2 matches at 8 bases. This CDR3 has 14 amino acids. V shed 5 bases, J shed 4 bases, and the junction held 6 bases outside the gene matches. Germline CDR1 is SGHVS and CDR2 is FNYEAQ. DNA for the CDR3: TGTGCCAGCAGCGCGGCGGGAGGTGGAGAGACCCAGTACTTC. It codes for CASSAAGGGETQYF.

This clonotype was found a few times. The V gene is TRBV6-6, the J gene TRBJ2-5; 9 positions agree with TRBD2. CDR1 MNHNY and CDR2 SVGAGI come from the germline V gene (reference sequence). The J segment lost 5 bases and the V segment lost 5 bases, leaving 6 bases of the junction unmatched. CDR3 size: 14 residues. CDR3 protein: CASSQPGLAETQYF. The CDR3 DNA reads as TGTGCCAGCAGTCAACCCGGACTAGCGGAGACCCAGTACTTC.

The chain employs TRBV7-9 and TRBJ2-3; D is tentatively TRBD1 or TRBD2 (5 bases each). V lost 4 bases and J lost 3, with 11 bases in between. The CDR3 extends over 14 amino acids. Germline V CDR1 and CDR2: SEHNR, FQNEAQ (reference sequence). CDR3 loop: CASSSLGVTDTQYF. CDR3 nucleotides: TGTGCCAGCAGCTCACTAGGGGTGACAGATACGCAGTATTTT.

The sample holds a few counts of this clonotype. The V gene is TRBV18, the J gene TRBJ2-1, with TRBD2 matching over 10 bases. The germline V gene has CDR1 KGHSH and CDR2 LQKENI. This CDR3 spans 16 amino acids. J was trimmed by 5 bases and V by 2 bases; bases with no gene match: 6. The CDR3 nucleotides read TGTGCCAGCTCACCAATCACTAGCGGGGCTAACAATGAGCAGTTCTTC. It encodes CASSPITSGANNEQFF.

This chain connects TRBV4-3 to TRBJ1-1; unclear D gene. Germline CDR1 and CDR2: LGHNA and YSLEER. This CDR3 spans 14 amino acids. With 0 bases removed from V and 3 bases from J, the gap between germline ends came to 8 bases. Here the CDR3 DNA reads TGCGCCAGCAGCCAAGAGGAGGAGGACACTGAAGCTTTCTTT. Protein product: CASSQEEEDTEAFF.

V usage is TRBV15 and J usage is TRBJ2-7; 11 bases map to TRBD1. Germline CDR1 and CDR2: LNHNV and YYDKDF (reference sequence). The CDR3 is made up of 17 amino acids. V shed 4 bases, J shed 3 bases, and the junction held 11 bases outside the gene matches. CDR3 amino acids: CATSILGGTGGRYEQYF. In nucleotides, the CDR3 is TGTGCCACCAGCATCCTGGGAGGGACAGGGGGACGCTACGAGCAGTACTTC. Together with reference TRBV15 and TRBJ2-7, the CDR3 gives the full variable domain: DAMVIQNPRYQVTQFGKPVTLSCSQTLNHNVMYWYQQKSSQAPKLLFHYYDKDFNNEADTPDNFQSRRPNTSFCFLDIRSPGLGDTAMYLCATSILGGTGGRYEQYFGPGTRLTVT.

The chain's CDR3 is CSPRVGETQYF. The CDR3 DNA is TGCAGCCCCAGAGTCGGGGAGACCCAGTACTTC. The gene calls are TRBV29-1 and TRBJ2-5; no firm D call. The V gene lost 8 bases and the J gene lost 5 bases, with 12 bases spanning the gap. The CDR3 has 11 residues. CDR1 is SQVTM, CDR2 ANQGSEA, per germline.

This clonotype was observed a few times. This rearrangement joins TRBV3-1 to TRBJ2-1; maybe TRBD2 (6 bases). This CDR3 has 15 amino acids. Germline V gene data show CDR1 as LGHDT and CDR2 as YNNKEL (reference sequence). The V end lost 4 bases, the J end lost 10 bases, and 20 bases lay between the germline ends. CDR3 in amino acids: CASSPSAGGGREQFF. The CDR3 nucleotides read TGTGCCAGCAGCCCCTCAGCCGGGGGAGGAAGGGAGCAGTTCTTC.

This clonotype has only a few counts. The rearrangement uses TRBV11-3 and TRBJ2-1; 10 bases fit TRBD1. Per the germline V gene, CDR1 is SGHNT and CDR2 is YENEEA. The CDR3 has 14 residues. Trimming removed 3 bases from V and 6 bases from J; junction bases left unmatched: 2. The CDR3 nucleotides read TGTGCCAGCAGCTTTCGGACAGGGGGCAATGAGCAGTTCTTC. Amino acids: CASSFRTGGNEQFF.

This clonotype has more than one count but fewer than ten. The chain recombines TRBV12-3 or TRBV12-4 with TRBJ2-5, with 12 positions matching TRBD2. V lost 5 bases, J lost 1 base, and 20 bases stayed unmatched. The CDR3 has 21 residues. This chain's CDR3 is CASSTLWLAGGPLSSQETQYF. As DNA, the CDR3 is TGTGCCAGCAGTACCCTCTGGCTAGCGGGAGGGCCCCTAAGCAGCCAAGAGACCCAGTACTTC.

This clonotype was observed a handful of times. The CDR3 coding sequence is TGCAGTGCCCGACCCCCCAGGAGCTCCTACAATGAGCAGTTCTTC. It specifies CSARPPRSSYNEQFF. V usage is TRBV20-1 and J usage is TRBJ2-1; no definite D call. The germline V gene encodes CDR1 DFQATT and CDR2 SNEGSKA (reference sequence). V was shortened by 6 bases and J by 0 bases, with 15 bases between the two germline ends. CDR3 length: 15 residues.

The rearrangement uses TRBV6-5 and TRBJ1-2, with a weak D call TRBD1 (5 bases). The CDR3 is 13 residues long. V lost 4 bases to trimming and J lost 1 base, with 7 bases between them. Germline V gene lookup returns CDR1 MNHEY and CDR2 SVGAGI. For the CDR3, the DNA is TGTGCCAGCAGTTGGGGGATTAACTATGGCTACACCTTC. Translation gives CASSWGINYGYTF.

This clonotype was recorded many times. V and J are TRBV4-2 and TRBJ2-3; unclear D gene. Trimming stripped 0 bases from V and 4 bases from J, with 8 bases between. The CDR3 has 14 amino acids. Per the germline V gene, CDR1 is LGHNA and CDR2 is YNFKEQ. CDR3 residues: CASSQDTRPDTQYF. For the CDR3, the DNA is TGTGCCAGCAGCCAAGATACGAGACCAGATACGCAGTATTTT.

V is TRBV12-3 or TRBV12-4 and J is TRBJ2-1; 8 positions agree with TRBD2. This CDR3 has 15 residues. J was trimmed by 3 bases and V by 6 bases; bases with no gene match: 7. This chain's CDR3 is CASSPETSGYNEQFF. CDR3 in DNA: TGTGCCAGCAGCCCGGAAACTAGCGGCTACAATGAGCAGTTCTTC.

CDR3 in DNA: TGTGCCAGCAGCTCCCCGGGGTCCGTTCTCTATGGCTACACCTTC. It is translated as CASSSPGSVLYGYTF. This rearrangement joins TRBV5-6 to TRBJ1-2, with D unresolved. Trimming removed 3 bases at V and 4 bases at J, with 16 bases between. The CDR3 sequence is 15 residues long. CDR1 and CDR2 (germline): SGHDT, YYEEEE.